The rows below give T cell receptor beta chains drawn from one sample of a study of cytotoxic CD8 clonotypes in ibrutinib-treated CLL. Repertoires were generated with immunoSEQ multiplex PCR, while TCRdb's copy carries only in-frame clones and drops some. Of about 140,000 clones listed, roughly 77% are singletons. The material was PBMCs, obtained after 12 months of ibrutinib treatment. The receptors derive from a human donor with chronic lymphocytic leukemia. CDR3s include the opening cysteine and the closing phenylalanine or tryptophan. The D gene is left open where the match is weak. The size entry is marked missing in some rows and otherwise reads once, few, many or a size class.

J: TRBJ2-7; size: .; D: .; V: TRBV6-6; DNA: TGTGCCAGCAGTTACTCGGTGGGCACCTACGAGCAGTACTTC; CDR3: CASSYSVGTYEQYF
J: TRBJ2-1; size: .; D: TRBD2; V: TRBV9; DNA: TGTGCCAGCACCCACTCGATACTAGCGGAGACCCTTTTCAATGAGCAGTTCTTC; CDR3: CASTHSILAETLFNEQFF
J: TRBJ1-5; size: once; D: TRBD1; V: TRBV27; DNA: TGTGCCAGCAGTAAACAGGGGTGGTATAGCAATCAGCCCCAGCATTTT; CDR3: CASSKQGWYSNQPQHF
J: TRBJ1-5; size: .; D: .; V: TRBV7-2; DNA: TGTGCCAGCAGCTTAGCGGGCAGTAGCAATCAGCCCCAGCATTTT; CDR3: CASSLAGSSNQPQHF
J: TRBJ2-7; size: .; D: .; V: TRBV5-1; DNA: TGCGCCAGCAGCTTGGTGAGGGACACGCGCTCCTACGAGCAGTACTTC; CDR3: CASSLVRDTRSYEQYF
J: TRBJ2-7; size: .; D: TRBD2; V: TRBV28; DNA: TGTGCCAGCAGTTTATCCGGGACTAGCATGTACTTC; CDR3: CASSLSGTSMYF
J: TRBJ2-2; size: .; D: TRBD2; V: TRBV6-1; DNA: TGTGCCAGCAGGACTAGCGGGATAATCGGGGAGCTGTTTTTT; CDR3: CASRTSGIIGELFF
J: TRBJ2-7; size: .; D: .; V: TRBV7-6; DNA: TGTGCCAGCAGCTTAGAGGGCTCTTCCTACGAGCAGTACTTC; CDR3: CASSLEGSSYEQYF
J: TRBJ1-2; size: .; D: TRBD1; V: TRBV5-1; DNA: TGCGCCAGCAGCCCGGCTCCGGGACAGGTATTTTACGGCTACACCTTC; CDR3: CASSPAPGQVFYGYTF
J: TRBJ1-2; size: .; D: .; V: TRBV7-9; DNA: TGTGCCAGCAACCGAGACAACTATGGCTACACCTTC; CDR3: CASNRDNYGYTF
J: TRBJ2-3; size: .; D: TRBD2; V: TRBV4-3; DNA: TGCGCCAGCAGCCGCCAGGGACTAGCGGGAGGAAGCACAGATACGCAGTATTTT; CDR3: CASSRQGLAGGSTDTQYF
J: TRBJ2-1; size: .; D: .; V: TRBV9; DNA: TGTGCCAGCAGCCCCCATTTGACAGTCTCCTACAATGAGCAGTTCTTC; CDR3: CASSPHLTVSYNEQFF
J: TRBJ1-4; size: .; D: TRBD1; V: TRBV7-9; DNA: TGTGCCAGCAGCCCCAGGGGGCCGTATAATGAAAAACTGTTTTTT; CDR3: CASSPRGPYNEKLFF
J: TRBJ2-1; size: .; D: .; V: TRBV7-3; DNA: TGTGCCAGCAGCTTAGGCCTAGCACGTAGCGATGAGCAGTTCTTC; CDR3: CASSLGLARSDEQFF
J: TRBJ2-7; size: .; D: TRBD1; V: TRBV27; DNA: TGTGCCAGCAGTCTCCTGGGTGACAGGGGTTACGAGCAGTACTTC; CDR3: CASSLLGDRGYEQYF
J: TRBJ2-3; size: .; D: .; V: TRBV9; DNA: TGTGCCAGCAGCGTAGATGGGGTAATAGGCACAGATACGCAGTATTTT; CDR3: CASSVDGVIGTDTQYF
J: TRBJ1-2; size: .; D: TRBD1; V: TRBV6-1; DNA: TGTGCCAGCGCGACAGGGCGCCGTGGCTACACCTTC; CDR3: CASATGRRGYTF
J: TRBJ2-5; size: .; D: TRBD2; V: TRBV13; DNA: TGTGCCAGCAGCGCCCCCGGGACTAGTGAGGAGACCCAGTACTTC; CDR3: CASSAPGTSEETQYF
J: TRBJ2-5; size: .; D: .; V: TRBV2; DNA: TGTGCCAGCAGTGAATTCCCCGAAGAGACCCAGTACTTC; CDR3: CASSEFPEETQYF